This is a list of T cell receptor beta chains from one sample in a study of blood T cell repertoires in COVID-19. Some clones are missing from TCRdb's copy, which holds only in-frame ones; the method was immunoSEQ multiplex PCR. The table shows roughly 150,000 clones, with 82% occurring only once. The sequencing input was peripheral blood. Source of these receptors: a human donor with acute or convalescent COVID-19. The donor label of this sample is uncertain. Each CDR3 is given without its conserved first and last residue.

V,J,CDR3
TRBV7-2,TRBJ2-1,ASSLGRGSNEQF
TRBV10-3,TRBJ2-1,AISVQGRAYNEQF
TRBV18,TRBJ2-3,ASSPQMGASTDTQY
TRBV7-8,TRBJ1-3,ASSPPGTGFSGNTIY
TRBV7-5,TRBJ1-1,VRSLWDRNTEAF
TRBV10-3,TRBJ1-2,AAGYEDYGYT
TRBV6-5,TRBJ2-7,ASRTPGGGEQY
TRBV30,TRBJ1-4,AWSVETFNEKLF
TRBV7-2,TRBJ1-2,ASSFLGQGNDYGYT
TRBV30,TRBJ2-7,AWALASRPYEQY
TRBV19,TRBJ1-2,ASSIGGQGAYGYT
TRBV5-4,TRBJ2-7,ASSLGTGGDEQY
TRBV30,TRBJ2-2,ACPDRGANTGELF
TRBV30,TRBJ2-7,AWSVLGQKFYEQY
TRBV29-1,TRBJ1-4,SVSVSQGEKLF
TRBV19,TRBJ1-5,ASSIKGGGQPQH
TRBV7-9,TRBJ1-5,ASSNKTGRNQPQH
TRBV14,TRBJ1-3,ASSQVAGRDTIY
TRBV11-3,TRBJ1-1,ASSLGRSTEAF
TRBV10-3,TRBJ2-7,AISEGQRAGRYEQY
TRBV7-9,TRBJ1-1,ASSLAGDTEAF
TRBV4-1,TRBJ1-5,ASSQVELSDQPQH
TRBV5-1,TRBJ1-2,ASSAGQALSGYT
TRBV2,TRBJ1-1,ASSESTGLLSSDTEAF
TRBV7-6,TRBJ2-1,ASSTGTGSNNEQF
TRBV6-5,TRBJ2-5,ASSYRGTGKETQY
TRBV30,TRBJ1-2,AWSVGRGHRGYT
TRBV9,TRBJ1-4,ASSVAAVPNEKLF
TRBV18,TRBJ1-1,ASSLNDRENTEAF
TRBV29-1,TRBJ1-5,SAGQGDNQPQH
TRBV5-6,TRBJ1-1,ASRRQGAVRDEAF
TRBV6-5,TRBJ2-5,ASSYSNQAHQETQY
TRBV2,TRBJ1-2,ASSDITAPGGYT
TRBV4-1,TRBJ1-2,ASSPYWTANYGYT
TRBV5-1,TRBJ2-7,ASSSTDRGLHEQY
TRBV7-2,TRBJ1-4,ASSPRTGPSEKLF
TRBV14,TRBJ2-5,ASSQELSGATQY
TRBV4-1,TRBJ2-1,ASSQDLASQF
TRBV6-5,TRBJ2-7,ASNRETGFYEQY
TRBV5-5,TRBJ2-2,ASSLGAGIRTGELF
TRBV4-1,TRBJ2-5,ASSQAPTSGPETQY
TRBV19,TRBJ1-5,ASSSSSRTGGINQPQH
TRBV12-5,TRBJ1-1,ASGLQVNTEAF
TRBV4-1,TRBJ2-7,ASSAPGQQY
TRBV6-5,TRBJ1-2,ASLQNYGYT
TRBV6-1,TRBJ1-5,ASSEAIPGNQPQH
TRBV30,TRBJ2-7,ASGRGSYEQY
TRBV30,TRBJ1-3,AWSVRDRFVSGNTIY
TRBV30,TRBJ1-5,AWSVGRGNQPQH
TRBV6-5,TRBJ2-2,ASSYLRAGELF
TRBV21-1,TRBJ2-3,ASSKKDITDTQY
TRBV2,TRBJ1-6,ASSLGQGRGSPLH
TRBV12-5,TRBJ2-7,ASGLRTGGESYEQY
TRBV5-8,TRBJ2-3,ASSTGLAGNTDTQY
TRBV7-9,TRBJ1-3,ASSFRGINTIY
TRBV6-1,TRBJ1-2,ASSVAQTNYGYT
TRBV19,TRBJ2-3,ASSPSPSTRRATDTQY
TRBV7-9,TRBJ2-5,ASSLGRAKY
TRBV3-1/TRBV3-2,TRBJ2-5,ASSLKGSGETQY